This TCR beta chain was identified in a study of T cells in Graves' hyperthyroidism and ophthalmopathy. Study at large: Before any treatment, at initial diagnosis, peripheral blood was collected.

Many counts were recorded for this clonotype. Patients showing uncontrolled infection, other autoimmune disease, pregnancy or lactation were ineligible. Out of less than 12 ml of fresh peripheral blood came the PBMCs. TCR beta CDR3 sequences were amplified from RNA transcripts. Using the HTBI primer set, a first-round RT-PCR was run on the TCR CDR3. TCRdb reprocessed the multiplex PCR reads with MiXCR, giving one entry per CDR3 protein. The table has roughly 360,000 distinct CDR3 sequences, roughly 12% seen once; the top ten hold around 21%. Germline V gives CDR1 DFQATT, CDR2 SNEGSKA (reference sequence). Trimming removed 2 bases from V and 4 bases from J, with 9 bases in between. The CDR3 spans 13 residues.

This chain uses TRBV20-1 with TRBJ1-5; weak D call: TRBD1 (6 bases). The TCR comes from a man aged 30 to 39 with Graves' hyperthyroidism that later progressed to Graves' ophthalmopathy. The sequencing input was blood. CDR3 in amino acids: CSARWTENQPQHF. The CDR3 DNA follows: TGCAGTGCTAGATGGACAGAGAATCAGCCCCAGCATTTT.